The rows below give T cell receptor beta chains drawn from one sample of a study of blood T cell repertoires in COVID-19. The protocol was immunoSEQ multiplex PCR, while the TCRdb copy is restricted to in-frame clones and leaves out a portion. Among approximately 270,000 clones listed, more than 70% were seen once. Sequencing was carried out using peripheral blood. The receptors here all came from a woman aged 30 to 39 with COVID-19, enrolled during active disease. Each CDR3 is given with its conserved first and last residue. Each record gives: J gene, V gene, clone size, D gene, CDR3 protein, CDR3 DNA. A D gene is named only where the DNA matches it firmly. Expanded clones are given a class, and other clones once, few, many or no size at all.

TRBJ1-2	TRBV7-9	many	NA	CASSPSGGLQKDGYTF	TGTGCCAGCAGCCCCTCGGGGGGGCTGCAGAAGGATGGCTACACCTTC
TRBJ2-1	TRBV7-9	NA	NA	CASSSDSSSYNEQFF	TGTGCCAGCAGCTCCGACAGTAGCTCCTACAATGAGCAGTTCTTC
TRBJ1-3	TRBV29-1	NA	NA	CSVQQYSHSGNTIYF	TGCAGCGTTCAGCAGTACAGCCACTCTGGAAACACCATATATTTT
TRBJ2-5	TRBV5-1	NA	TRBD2	CASSWWLAGATQETQYF	TGCGCCAGCAGCTGGTGGCTAGCGGGGGCGACCCAAGAGACCCAGTACTTC
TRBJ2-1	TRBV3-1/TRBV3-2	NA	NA	CASSTPGRTLYNEQFF	TGTGCCAGCAGTACCCCCGGCAGGACACTGTACAATGAGCAGTTCTTC
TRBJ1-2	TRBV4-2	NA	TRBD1	CASSPTTGANYGYTF	TGTGCCAGCAGCCCTACCACAGGGGCAAACTATGGCTACACCTTC
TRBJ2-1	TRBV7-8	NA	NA	CASSLAGGGGFNEQFF	TGTGCCAGCAGCTTAGCGGGAGGTGGGGGGTTCAATGAGCAGTTCTTC
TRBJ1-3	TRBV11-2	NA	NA	CASSRNRRGGNTIYF	TGTGCCAGCAGTCGAAATCGTAGGGGAGGAAACACCATATATTTT
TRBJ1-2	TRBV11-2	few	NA	CASSRQANYGYTF	TGTGCCAGCAGCAGACAGGCAAACTATGGCTACACCTTC
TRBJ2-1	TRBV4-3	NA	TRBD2	CASSQDLGGEQFF	TGCGCCAGCAGCCAAGACCTGGGGGGGGAGCAGTTCTTC
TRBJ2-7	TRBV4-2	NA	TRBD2	CASSQDPSGGPSYEQYF	TGTGCCAGCAGCCAAGATCCTAGCGGGGGCCCATCCTACGAGCAGTACTTC
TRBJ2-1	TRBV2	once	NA	CASSEQRAGEQFF	TGTGCCAGCAGTGAGCAACGAGCGGGTGAGCAGTTCTTC
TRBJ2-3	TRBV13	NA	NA	CASSLGARTDTQYF	TGTGCCAGCAGCTTAGGGGCCAGAACAGATACGCAGTATTTT
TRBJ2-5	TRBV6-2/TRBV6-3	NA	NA	CASSPSGGLGETQYF	TGTGCCAGCAGTCCATCAGGAGGGCTTGGCGAGACCCAGTACTTC
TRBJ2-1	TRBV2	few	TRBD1	CASSDPGQGYFNEQFF	TGTGCCAGCAGTGACCCGGGACAGGGGTATTTCAATGAGCAGTTCTTC
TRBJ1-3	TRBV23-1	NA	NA	CASSQSRLKPPSFGNTIYF	TGCGCCAGCAGTCAATCTCGCCTTAAGCCTCCCTCGTTCGGAAACACCATATATTTT
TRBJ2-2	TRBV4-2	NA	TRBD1	CASSLHRGQNTGELFF	TGTGCCAGCAGCCTCCACAGGGGGCAAAACACCGGGGAGCTGTTTTTT
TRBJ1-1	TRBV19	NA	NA	CASSLYLNTEAFF	TGTGCCAGTAGTCTCTACTTGAACACTGAAGCTTTCTTT
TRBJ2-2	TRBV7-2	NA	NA	CASSWNRVANTGELFF	TGTGCCAGCAGCTGGAACAGGGTAGCGAACACCGGGGAGCTGTTTTTT
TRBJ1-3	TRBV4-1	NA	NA	CASSQDVRKNSGNTIYF	TGCGCCAGCAGCCAAGATGTTAGAAAGAACTCTGGAAACACCATATATTTT
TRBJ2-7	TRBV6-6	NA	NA	CASRIGSSYEQYF	TGTGCCAGCAGAATAGGGAGCTCCTACGAGCAGTACTTC
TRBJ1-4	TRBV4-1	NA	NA	CASSQARGGREKLFF	TGCGCCAGCAGCCAGGCTAGGGGGGGTCGGGAAAAACTGTTTTTT
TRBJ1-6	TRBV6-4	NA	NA	CASRDQAYNSPLHF	TGTGCCAGCAGAGACCAGGCCTATAATTCACCCCTCCACTTT
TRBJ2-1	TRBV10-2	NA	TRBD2	CASSELASGRAEVHEQFF	TGCGCCAGCAGTGAGTTGGCTAGCGGGAGGGCCGAGGTTCATGAGCAGTTCTTC
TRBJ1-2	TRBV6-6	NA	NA	CASRTMRDNYGYTF	TGTGCCAGCAGGACTATGCGGGACAACTATGGCTACACCTTC
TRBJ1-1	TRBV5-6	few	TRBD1	CASSPGTGGGTEAFF	TGTGCCAGCAGCCCCGGGACAGGGGGCGGGACTGAAGCTTTCTTT
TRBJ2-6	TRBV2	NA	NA	CASSARSGANVLTF	TGTGCCAGCAGTGCTCGCTCTGGGGCCAACGTCCTGACTTTC
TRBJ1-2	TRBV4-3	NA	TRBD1	CASSHSTGLNYGYTF	TGCGCCAGCAGCCATTCGACAGGGCTTAACTATGGCTACACCTTC
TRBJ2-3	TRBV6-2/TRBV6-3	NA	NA	CASSYWLERDTQYF	TGTGCCAGCAGTTACTGGCTAGAGCGGGATACGCAGTATTTT
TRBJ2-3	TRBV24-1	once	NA	CATSHSRGSSTDTQYF	TGTGCCACCAGCCATTCCCGGGGATCTAGCACAGATACGCAGTATTTT
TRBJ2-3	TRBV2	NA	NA	CASSEISGGTDTQYF	TGTGCCAGCAGTGAGATTAGCGGCGGCACAGATACGCAGTATTTT
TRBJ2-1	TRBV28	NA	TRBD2	CASSPPRGLAGYNEQFF	TGTGCCAGCAGTCCCCCCCGGGGGCTAGCGGGATACAATGAGCAGTTCTTC
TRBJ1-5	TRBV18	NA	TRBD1	CASSFSRDRGPGNQPQHF	TGTGCCAGCTCATTCTCCCGGGACAGGGGGCCTGGCAATCAGCCCCAGCATTTT
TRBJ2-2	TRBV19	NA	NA	CASSINSNTGELFF	TGTGCCAGTAGTATAAACAGTAACACCGGGGAGCTGTTTTTT
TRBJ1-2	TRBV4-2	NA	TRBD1	CASSLGTGTNYGYTF	TGTGCCAGCAGCCTAGGGACAGGTACTAACTATGGCTACACCTTC
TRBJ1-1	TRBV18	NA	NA	CASSLEVRGFEAFF	TGTGCCAGCTCACTGGAGGTGCGCGGATTTGAAGCTTTCTTT
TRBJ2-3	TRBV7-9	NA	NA	CASSLGSPSTDTQYF	TGTGCCAGCAGCTTAGGGAGCCCTAGCACAGATACGCAGTATTTT
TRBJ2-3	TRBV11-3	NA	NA	CASSSVTDTQYF	TGTGCCAGCAGCTCCGTCACAGATACGCAGTATTTT
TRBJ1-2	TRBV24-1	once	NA	CATSDNRGTGGYTF	TGTGCCACCAGTGATAACCGGGGAACGGGTGGCTACACCTTC
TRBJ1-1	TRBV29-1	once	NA	CSVSTENTEAFF	TGCAGCGTTTCGACTGAGAACACTGAAGCTTTCTTT
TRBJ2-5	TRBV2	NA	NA	CASSSTRGFGETQYF	TGTGCCAGCAGCTCAACCCGGGGGTTCGGAGAGACCCAGTACTTC
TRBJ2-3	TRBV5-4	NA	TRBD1	CASSPGTGGVLNTQYF	TGTGCCAGCAGCCCAGGGACAGGGGGCGTCTTGAATACGCAGTATTTT
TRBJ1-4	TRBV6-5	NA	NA	CASNLRIEKLFF	TGTGCCAGCAACCTAAGAATTGAAAAACTGTTTTTT
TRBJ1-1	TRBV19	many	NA	CASSVQKNTEAFF	TGTGCCAGTAGTGTACAAAAGAACACTGAAGCTTTCTTT
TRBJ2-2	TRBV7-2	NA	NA	CASSIPPQGTGELFF	TGTGCCAGCAGCATACCCCCGCAGGGAACCGGGGAGCTGTTTTTT